The next 27 T cell receptor beta chains were all read from a single sample in a study of T cells in Graves' hyperthyroidism and ophthalmopathy. Amplification yielded TCR beta CDR3 regions, with RNA transcripts as the source. HTBI primers were the set used in a first-round RT-PCR of the TCR CDR3. TCRdb itself ran the multiplex PCR reads through MiXCR, one entry per CDR3 protein. The data hold about 270,000 distinct CDR3 sequences, with about 20% observed a single time. The sequencing input was blood. The receptors stem from a man aged 25-45 years with Graves' ophthalmopathy.

Only a few counts were recorded for this clonotype. The V call is TRBV6-1, the J call TRBJ1-1, with D possibly matching TRBD1 (6 bases). The V end was cut by 6 bases, the J end by 0 bases, with 17 bases between. CDR3 size: 16 residues. From germline, CDR1 is MNHNS and CDR2 SASEGT. The CDR3 DNA reads TGTGCCAGCAGATACTACAGGAGGGGGATGAACACTGAAGCTTTCTTT. Translation: CASRYYRRGMNTEAFF.

This rearrangement joins TRBV12-3 or TRBV12-4 to TRBJ1-4; 9 nucleotides agree with TRBD1. The CDR3 loop spans 15 amino acids. V lost 6 bases to trimming and J lost 5 bases; unmatched junction nucleotides: 7. The CDR3 here is CASSPGGTGNEKLFF. The DNA of the CDR3 is TGTGCCAGCAGCCCGGGCGGGACAGGGAATGAAAAACTGTTTTTT.

The V call is TRBV29-1, the J call TRBJ2-1; 9 bases line up with TRBD1. CDR1 is SQVTM, CDR2 ANQGSEA, per germline. The CDR3 is 15 amino acids. The J segment lost 4 bases and the V segment lost 5 bases, leaving 9 bases of the junction unmatched. CDR3 DNA sequence: TGCAGCGTTCCCGGTAGGGACAGGGTTTACAATGAGCAGTTCTTC. It is translated as CSVPGRDRVYNEQFF.

This clonotype was counted at least ten times. This sequence joins TRBV28 and TRBJ1-1; 7 nucleotides match TRBD1. Looked up from germline, CDR1 is MDHEN and CDR2 is SYDVKM. V shed 4 bases, J shed 9 bases, and the junction held 11 bases outside the gene matches. CDR3 size: 14 residues. CDR3 nucleotide sequence: TGTGCCAGCAGTTCTAGGGGGCAGGGGGTAAAAGCTTTCTTT. Translated: CASSSRGQGVKAFF.

The chain recombines TRBV18 with TRBJ1-5, with D tentatively TRBD1 (6 bases). The CDR3 is made up of 16 amino acids. Germline values: CDR1 KGHSH, CDR2 LQKENI. V shed 1 base and J shed 7 bases, with 17 bases lying between them. Here the CDR3 DNA reads TGTGCCAGCTCACCACTCCCCCAGGCAGGGGAACAGCCCCAGCATTTT. Translation: CASSPLPQAGEQPQHF.

The table lists this clonotype with a few counts. J is TRBJ2-7 and V is TRBV28; 7 bases fit TRBD2. There are 15 residues in the CDR3. V was pared by 5 bases and J by 4 bases, with 11 bases of the junction left unmatched. CDR1 MDHEN and CDR2 SYDVKM come from the germline V gene. CDR3 DNA: TGTGCCAGCAGTCAGCCGGGACTAAACAAGTACGAGCAGTACTTC. Translated: CASSQPGLNKYEQYF.

This clonotype was counted only a few times. The gene calls are TRBV6-1 and TRBJ1-5; D is ambiguous. V was shortened by 5 bases and J by 7 bases, with 12 bases between the two germline ends. This CDR3 comprises 13 residues. CDR1 MNHNS and CDR2 SASEGT come from the germline V gene. DNA of the CDR3: TGTGCCAGCAGTAGGAGGGAAGGGCAGCCCCAGCATTTT. The encoded protein is CASSRREGQPQHF.

This sequence joins TRBV18 and TRBJ2-4, with no clear D. Germline values: CDR1 KGHSH, CDR2 LQKENI. Trimming left V 3 bases short and J 1 base short, with 13 bases between. The CDR3 is made up of 16 amino acids. As DNA, the CDR3 is TGTGCCAGCTCACCGGCTGACGTGGGGGCCAAAAACATTCAGTACTTC. The encoded protein is CASSPADVGAKNIQYF. The full variable domain, with the rest looked up from reference TRBV18 and TRBJ2-4, is NAGVMQNPRHLVRRRGQEARLRCSPMKGHSHVYWYRQLPEEGLKFMVYLQKENIIDESGMPKERFSAEFPKEGPSILRIQQVVRGDSAAYFCASSPADVGAKNIQYFGAGTRLSVL.

This clonotype has a count of ten or more. J is TRBJ2-3 and V is TRBV6-1; D is possibly TRBD2 (6 bases). In germline, CDR1 is MNHNS, CDR2 SASEGT. V lost 4 bases, J lost 2 bases, and 13 bases lay in between. This CDR3 is 15 amino acids long. CDR3 residues: CASSGRGRTTDTQYF. The CDR3 DNA sequence: TGTGCCAGCAGTGGGCGGGGAAGGACCACAGATACGCAGTATTTT.

This chain joins TRBV24-1 and TRBJ2-5, with TRBD2 identical over 11 bases. CDR1 KGHDR and CDR2 SFDVKD come from the germline V gene. The V gene end was trimmed by 7 bases and the J gene end by 4 bases; junction bases not matched to a gene: 1. The CDR3 has 13 amino acids. DNA of the CDR3: TGTGCCACCAGAGGACTAGCGGGAGAGACCCAGTACTTC. Protein: CATRGLAGETQYF.

This clonotype appeared many times. This sequence joins TRBV20-1 and TRBJ2-1; 7 bases align to TRBD1. Trimming at V came to 6 bases and at J to 2 bases, leaving 13 bases not matched to a gene. This CDR3 contains 16 residues. The germline V gene encodes CDR1 DFQATT and CDR2 SNEGSKA (reference sequence). CDR3 DNA: TGCAGTGCGAAACCCTCCCGGACAGGTCCCTACAATGAGCAGTTCTTC. Its protein product is CSAKPSRTGPYNEQFF.

A few counts support this clonotype. The chain has TRBV28 and TRBJ2-3; no clear D gene. V lost 6 bases and J lost 0, with 16 bases in between. There are 16 residues in the CDR3. Germline V gene sequence: CDR1 MDHEN, CDR2 SYDVKM. CDR3 protein: CASRPVWRLSTDTQYF. Here the CDR3 DNA reads TGTGCCAGCAGGCCTGTGTGGCGGCTCAGCACAGATACGCAGTATTTT.

This clonotype has only a few counts. V gene TRBV6-1 combines with J gene TRBJ2-7; 10 nucleotides line up with TRBD2. The CDR3 contains 16 residues. Germline-derived CDR1 and CDR2 are MNHNS and SASEGT. Trimming took 3 bases from V and 2 from J; bases not matched to a gene: 7. Here the CDR3 DNA reads TGTGCCAGCAGTGACTTTCTAGCGGGAGCTGCCTACGAGCAGTACTTC. This encodes CASSDFLAGAAYEQYF.

This chain connects TRBV18 to TRBJ2-2; D remains unclear. The CDR3 is 13 amino acids. The V gene's germline CDR1 is KGHSH and CDR2 LQKENI. Trimming left V 4 bases short and J 0 bases short, with 3 bases between. The CDR3 DNA is TGTGCCAGCTCACGTACGAACACCGGGGAGCTGTTTTTT. It codes for CASSRTNTGELFF. The full variable domain, completed using reference TRBV18 and TRBJ2-2, is NAGVMQNPRHLVRRRGQEARLRCSPMKGHSHVYWYRQLPEEGLKFMVYLQKENIIDESGMPKERFSAEFPKEGPSILRIQQVVRGDSAAYFCASSRTNTGELFFGEGSRLTVL.

This clonotype has just one count. The chain is built from TRBV12-3 or TRBV12-4 and TRBJ2-2; D is tentatively TRBD1 or TRBD2 (5 bases each). Trimming stripped 11 bases from V and 4 bases from J, with 20 bases between. The CDR3 spans 15 residues. The CDR3 region has the DNA TGTGCCGGCCCGGGACCAATGAGGGGCACCGGGGAGCTGTTTTTT. This sequence encodes CAGPGPMRGTGELFF.

This clonotype was counted only a few times. A clone one base away is much larger, so this may be a read error. The CDR3 loop reads CASSPDRSYNEQFF. The CDR3, as DNA: TGTGCCAGCAGCCCGGACAGGTCCTACAATGAGCAGTTCTTC. V is TRBV14 and J is TRBJ2-1; 7 nucleotides agree with TRBD1. The junction had 1 base not matched to a gene; V was cut back by 4 bases and J by 1 base. The CDR3 has 14 residues. Germline CDR1 SGHDN, CDR2 FVKESK.

The V call is TRBV4-1, the J call TRBJ2-2; 10 positions match TRBD2. Germline assignment: CDR1 MGHRA and CDR2 YSYEKL. CDR3 size: 19 residues. The ends lost 0 bases at V and 0 bases at J; junction bases unmatched: 7. CDR3 region: CASSQDRRGLAANTGELFF. The CDR3 nucleotides are TGCGCCAGCAGCCAAGATCGGAGAGGACTAGCGGCGAACACCGGGGAGCTGTTTTTT.

This clonotype was detected many times. The V and J genes are TRBV12-3 or TRBV12-4 and TRBJ1-1; 7 bases agree with TRBD1. The CDR3 sequence is 14 residues long. Losses at the gene ends were 6 bases for V and 2 bases for J; bases not matched to a gene: 6. The CDR3 DNA sequence: TGTGCCAGCAGCAATACAGGGGTCAACACTGAAGCTTTCTTT. Its protein product is CASSNTGVNTEAFF.

This chain links TRBV7-9 with TRBJ1-2; unclear D gene. Trimming left V 1 base short and J 4 bases short, with 7 bases between. This CDR3 is 13 amino acids long. Germline V gene data show CDR1 as SEHNR and CDR2 as FQNEAQ (reference sequence). CDR3 protein: CASSLGIFYGYTF. The CDR3 bases are TGTGCCAGCAGCTTAGGAATCTTCTATGGCTACACCTTC.

The chain uses TRBV29-1 and TRBJ1-1; D might be TRBD1 (6 bases). CDR3 length: 13 residues. Germline CDR1 reads SQVTM; CDR2 reads ANQGSEA. V dropped 6 bases and J dropped 1 base, with 12 bases sitting between them. The CDR3 loop reads CSVRTERNTEAFF. CDR3 nucleotide sequence: TGCAGCGTCAGGACAGAGAGGAACACTGAAGCTTTCTTT.

The chain joins TRBV7-9 to TRBJ1-1; D not certain. CDR1 is SEHNR and CDR2 is FQNEAQ in the germline V gene (reference sequence). The ends were cut back, 4 bases at V and 7 bases at J, with 19 bases in the middle. This CDR3 spans 15 amino acids. DNA of the CDR3: TGTGCCAGCAGCTCACCGGGCCCCAACTATTTTGAAGCTTTCTTT. This encodes CASSSPGPNYFEAFF.

This clonotype was counted between two and nine times. This chain uses TRBV20-1 with TRBJ2-6; the D is unclear. V dropped 3 bases and J dropped 1 base, with 13 bases sitting between them. Germline V CDR1 and CDR2: DFQATT, SNEGSKA (reference sequence). CDR3 length equals 16 residues. CDR3 in amino acids: CSAREGNPSGANVLTF. Here the CDR3 DNA reads TGCAGTGCTAGGGAAGGGAACCCTTCTGGGGCCAACGTCCTGACTTTC.

There are many counts of this clonotype. The V call is TRBV20-1, the J call TRBJ2-1, with TRBD2 matching 7 bases. Looked up from germline, CDR1 is DFQATT and CDR2 is SNEGSKA (reference sequence). This CDR3 is built from 11 residues. V shed 6 bases and J 11 bases; nucleotides not matched to a gene: 7. The CDR3 DNA follows: TGCAGTGCCTCCCGCAGCGGGAAGCAGTTCTTC. This encodes CSASRSGKQFF.

This clonotype was counted a few times. The V and J genes are TRBV27 and TRBJ2-7; no reliable D call. CDR1 is MNHEY, CDR2 SMNVEV, per germline (reference sequence). The CDR3 runs to 14 residues. Trimming shortened V by 6 bases and J by 2 bases, and 14 bases separated the two germline ends. The CDR3 nucleotides are TGTGCCAGCAGATTCTCCAGAGGAGCCTACGAGCAGTACTTC. Translating it yields CASRFSRGAYEQYF.

The chain employs TRBV7-2 and TRBJ1-2; 7 nucleotides match TRBD1. Germline V gene data show CDR1 as SGHTA and CDR2 as FQGNSA. The ends lost 4 bases at V and 8 bases at J; junction bases unmatched: 13. This CDR3 region has 15 residues. The CDR3 reads CASSSRDSALRGYTF. In DNA form, the CDR3 reads TGTGCCAGCAGCTCGCGGGACAGCGCCTTACGGGGCTACACCTTC.

The J gene is TRBJ1-1, the V gene TRBV15; D gene uncertain. Germline V gene data show CDR1 as LNHNV and CDR2 as YYDKDF (reference sequence). V shed 0 bases and J shed 1 base, with 9 bases lying between them. This CDR3 spans 15 amino acids. The CDR3 region has the DNA TGTGCCACCAGCAGAGACCCAGGAAAGAACACTGAAGCTTTCTTT. Its translation is CATSRDPGKNTEAFF.

The sample holds a few counts of this clonotype. This rearrangement joins TRBV5-1 to TRBJ2-3; 7 bases align to TRBD1. Germline V gives CDR1 SGHRS, CDR2 YFSETQ. This CDR3 has 14 residues. The V gene end was trimmed by 7 bases and the J gene end by 0 bases; junction bases not matched to a gene: 5. CDR3 region: CASGPGGSTDTQYF. The CDR3 bases are TGCGCCAGCGGGCCAGGGGGAAGCACAGATACGCAGTATTTT.